This T cell receptor (beta chain) comes out of a study of blood T cell repertoires in COVID-19. Turning to the study itself: Sources were T cells, B-cell-depleted T cells, or PBMCs; the material itself was cDNA or gDNA.

About this clone itself: The sample contains more than one DNA sequence encoding this CDR3.

The CDR3 sequence is 12 residues long. Looked up from germline, CDR1 is LNHDA and CDR2 is SQIVND (reference sequence). The V end was cut by 3 bases, the J end by 3 bases, with 6 bases between. Under the authors' procedure: Amplification of reference gene primers was used by the study to estimate nucleated cell counts. Clones were read by immunoSEQ multiplex PCR, and TCRdb kept only the in-frame ones, dropping some. V, J and clone size derive from that table, while D and trimming were established from the DNA sequence. The repertoire holds fewer than 250,000 clones, with around nine tenths as singletons. Those who participated ranged in age from roughly 18 to 100 years and resided in about two dozen US areas. Participants were placed into cohorts based on the clinical history they reported.

V is TRBV19 and J is TRBJ2-7, with D uncertain. The receptor was isolated from a man aged 25-45 years who had recovered from COVID-19. Sequencing was done on a sample of PBMCs or T cells enriched from blood (not recorded which). The CDR3 here is CASSIGGYEQYF. CDR3 coding DNA: TGTGCCAGTAGTATTGGCGGCTACGAGCAGTACTTC.